The sequence of this TCR beta chain was determined in a study of beta chain features in type 1 diabetes. Study at large: Sorted cells numbering under 140,000,000 were examined across all samples. Study-level findings and limits: In patients and controls equally, PCR might favor templates that are shorter. cDNA sequencing could over-represent cells with high TCR expression. In comparison with healthy donors, patients had naive, central memory and Treg TCRB repertoires that appeared more similar. TCRB CDR3 length was moderately but significantly reduced in all four CD4+ subsets of Type 1 diabetes patients.

For this clone: Antigen unknown.

TCRB transcripts that were expressed got sequenced, as all of the isolated RNA had been reverse transcribed. The assay was immunoSEQ multiplex PCR, and TCRdb's table has in-frame clones only and misses some. The sample yields around 160,000 clones, 6.5% to 10% seen once. V gave up 4 bases and J gave up 2 bases; unmatched junction bases: 4. This CDR3 comprises 16 residues. The germline V gene has CDR1 SGHKS and CDR2 YYEKEE (reference sequence). The sequenced material came from central memory CD4+ T cells from blood. The sequence came from a woman under 30 with type 1 diabetes. The V gene is TRBV5-5, the J gene TRBJ2-6, with TRBD1 matching 9 bases. CDR3 bases: TGTGCCAGCAGCCGCGGGACAGGGACTGGGGCCAACGTCCTGACTTTC. Its translation: CASSRGTGTGANVLTF.